A single sample is the source of the 19 T cell receptor beta chains below, sequenced in a study of T cell responses to AZD1222 COVID-19 vaccine. Profiled with immunoSEQ multiplex PCR; TCRdb holds only in-frame clones, not every one. The sample has some 200,000 clones; under 95% are singletons. Sequences were derived from peripheral blood, sampled on day 0 of MenACWY control vaccination. These receptors were collected from an adult in good health.

The chain employs TRBV28 and TRBJ1-5; the D is unclear. The CDR3 extends over 12 amino acids. V shed 2 bases and J shed 6 bases, with 5 bases lying between them. CDR1 MDHEN and CDR2 SYDVKM come from the germline V gene. CDR3 loop: CASSLLIQPQHF. CDR3 DNA sequence: TGTGCCAGCAGTTTACTTATTCAGCCCCAGCATTTT.

The genes are TRBV3-1 (or the pseudogene TRBV3-2) and TRBJ1-2, with TRBD1 matching 8 bases. The V gene end was trimmed by 3 bases and the J gene end by 4 bases; junction bases not matched to a gene: 1. This CDR3 has 13 residues. Germline V gives CDR1 LGHDT, CDR2 YNNKEL (reference sequence). The CDR3 DNA is TGTGCCAGCAGCCACGACAGGGGCTATGGCTACACCTTC. Amino acids: CASSHDRGYGYTF.

The rearrangement uses TRBV2 and TRBJ2-1, with 7 bases that match TRBD2. This CDR3 comprises 15 residues. Germline V lookup: CDR1 SNHLY, CDR2 FYNNEI. Losses at the gene ends were 11 bases for V and 0 bases for J; bases not matched to a gene: 10. CDR3 in DNA: TGTGCCGGCCGGGCGGGGGAAAGCTCCTACAATGAGCAGTTCTTC. Amino acids: CAGRAGESSYNEQFF.

The rearrangement links TRBV5-1 to TRBJ2-1, with D perhaps matching TRBD2 (5 bases). Deletions cut 1 base from V and 1 base from J, with 6 bases between. Germline-derived CDR1 and CDR2 are SGHRS and YFSETQ. The CDR3 sequence is 14 residues long. The CDR3 loop reads CASSLPGSYNEQFF. CDR3 sequence (DNA): TGCGCCAGCAGCTTGCCGGGATCCTACAATGAGCAGTTCTTC. The complete variable domain, with remaining parts taken from reference TRBV5-1 and TRBJ2-1, reads KAGVTQTPRYLIKTRGQQVTLSCSPISGHRSVSWYQQTPGQGLQFLFEYFSETQRNKGNFPGRFSGRQFSNSRSEMNVSTLELGDSALYLCASSLPGSYNEQFFGPGTRLTVL.

There are a few counts of this clone. This sequence joins TRBV6-2 or TRBV6-3 and TRBJ1-2, with TRBD1 matching 7 bases. The CDR3 consists of 13 residues. V was pared by 3 bases and J by 6 bases, with 4 bases of the junction left unmatched. The germline gives CDR1 MNHEY, CDR2 SVGEGT. Written as DNA, the CDR3 is TGTGCCAGCAGTTATGGGACAGATGATGGCTACACCTTC. This translates into CASSYGTDDGYTF.

Regarding this clone: At one boundary the junction diverges from the germline segment, which might be a read error. This chain links TRBV6-1 with TRBJ1-6; D call uncertain. Germline V gene lookup returns CDR1 MNHNS and CDR2 SASEGT. The CDR3 spans 13 residues. The CDR3 DNA follows: TGTGCCAGCAGAGAAGTCATGAATTCACCCCTCCACTTT. It translates to CASREVMNSPLHF.

The V gene is TRBV7-2, the J gene TRBJ1-1; maybe TRBD1 (5 bases). In germline, CDR1 is SGHTA, CDR2 FQGNSA. Trimming removed 8 bases from V and 1 base from J, with 11 bases in between. The CDR3 is made up of 13 amino acids. CDR3 nucleotide sequence: TGTGCCAGCGGGCGGGACCGGAACACTGAAGCTTTCTTT. Its translation: CASGRDRNTEAFF.

V is TRBV28 and J is TRBJ2-2; D is possibly TRBD1 (6 bases). This CDR3 contains 14 residues. Trimming stripped 6 bases from V and 3 bases from J, with 11 bases between. Looked up from germline, CDR1 is MDHEN and CDR2 is SYDVKM. The CDR3 is CASSKNRDTGELFF. CDR3 nucleotide sequence: TGTGCCAGCAGCAAGAACAGGGACACCGGGGAGCTGTTTTTT.

The chain employs TRBV19 and TRBJ2-2; D is possibly TRBD2 (5 bases). Trimming took 3 bases from V and 4 from J, leaving 12 bases between them. This CDR3 spans 15 amino acids. Germline V gene sequence: CDR1 LNHDA, CDR2 SQIVND (reference sequence). CDR3 bases: TGTGCCAGTAGTATTTCGGGCGGGCTCACCGGGGAGCTGTTTTTT. Translating gives CASSISGGLTGELFF.

The CDR3 DNA reads as TGTGCCAGCAAAGGGGCAGTCTCTGGAAACACCATATATTTT. This encodes CASKGAVSGNTIYF. The chain recombines TRBV6-5 with TRBJ1-3; possible D gene TRBD1, 5 bases. Trimming stripped 7 bases from V and 0 bases from J, with 10 bases between. Germline loops: CDR1 MNHEY, CDR2 SVGAGI. This CDR3 contains 14 residues.

This rearrangement joins TRBV4-2 to TRBJ2-1; D gene unclear. V dropped 4 bases and J dropped 6 bases, with 10 bases sitting between them. The CDR3 totals 13 residues. The germline gives CDR1 LGHNA, CDR2 YNFKEQ. The CDR3 protein is CASSRQRLNEQFF. CDR3 DNA: TGTGCCAGCAGCCGTCAAAGGCTCAATGAGCAGTTCTTC.

This clone occurred once. J is TRBJ1-6 and V is TRBV18, with 10 bases that match TRBD1. The CDR3 contains 16 residues. V lost 5 bases and J lost 6; bases outside the gene matches: 7. CDR1 and CDR2 from the germline V gene are KGHSH and LQKENI. The CDR3 region has the DNA TGTGCCAGCTCAGCCGGGACAGGGGCCGGTAATTCACCCCTCCACTTT. It codes for CASSAGTGAGNSPLHF.

J is TRBJ1-2 and V is TRBV28; TRBD1 matches at 7 bases. Germline V gives CDR1 MDHEN, CDR2 SYDVKM. This CDR3 spans 16 amino acids. Trimming removed 4 bases from V and 5 bases from J; junction bases left unmatched: 13. The CDR3 DNA sequence: TGTGCCAGCAGTTCAAGCAGGGGGGGACAGCGTTATGGCTACACCTTC. Its protein is CASSSSRGGQRYGYTF.

The chain combines TRBV30 with TRBJ2-7, with 7 bases aligning to TRBD1. CDR1 and CDR2 (germline): GTSNPN, SVGIG (reference sequence). V lost 3 bases, J lost 4 bases, and 9 bases stayed unmatched. This CDR3 is 14 amino acids long. CDR3 protein: CAWRGQGVGYEQYF. CDR3 bases: TGTGCCTGGAGGGGTCAGGGGGTCGGATACGAGCAGTACTTC.

This clone was picked up one time. This chain joins TRBV7-9 and TRBJ2-7; TRBD1 aligns across 7 bases. The CDR3 runs to 13 residues. Germline V gene sequence: CDR1 SEHNR, CDR2 FQNEAQ (reference sequence). The V and J ends lost 4 bases and 4 bases, in that order; junction bases with no gene match: 4. CDR3 protein: CASSSKQGYEQYF. For the CDR3, the DNA is TGTGCCAGCAGCTCTAAACAGGGGTACGAGCAGTACTTC.

Here the CDR3 reads CASSFGRAYEQYF. CDR3 nucleotide sequence: TGTGCCAGCAGTTTCGGACGAGCCTACGAGCAGTACTTC. The chain links TRBV27 to TRBJ2-7; D is uncertain. This CDR3 spans 13 amino acids. Germline values: CDR1 MNHEY, CDR2 SMNVEV (reference sequence). Trimming took off 3 bases at V and 2 bases at J, with 8 bases between the two ends.

The rearrangement links TRBV12-3 or TRBV12-4 to TRBJ1-6; 7 bases match TRBD1. The CDR3 loop spans 13 amino acids. Trimming removed 6 bases from V and 10 bases from J; junction bases left unmatched: 6. CDR3 sequence (DNA): TGTGCCAGCAGCCCGACAGGGCCCTCACCCCTCCACTTT. It translates to CASSPTGPSPLHF.

The chain uses TRBV18 and TRBJ1-1; maybe TRBD1 (5 bases). The CDR3 extends over 15 amino acids. Germline V lookup: CDR1 KGHSH, CDR2 LQKENI. V lost 1 base and J lost 2, with 11 bases in between. The CDR3 DNA is TGTGCCAGCTCACCACTAGAAGGGGTCAACACTGAAGCTTTCTTT. Translated: CASSPLEGVNTEAFF.

The chain recombines TRBV18 with TRBJ2-1, with TRBD2 matching 7 bases. The junction had 7 bases not matched to a gene; V was cut back by 5 bases and J by 3 bases. This CDR3 is 15 amino acids long. The germline gives CDR1 KGHSH, CDR2 LQKENI. The CDR3 region has the DNA TGTGCCAGCTCAGAATCCCAGCGGGGCTACAATGAGCAGTTCTTC. Translated: CASSESQRGYNEQFF.